This TCR beta chain stems from a study of radiation and T cells in renal cell carcinoma (dated by TCRdb to the early 2020s). For the study in its entirety: The samples were drawn from a clinical trial, where primary renal cell carcinomas were treated with 15 Gy of stereotactic body radiation therapy and then removed by nephrectomy 4 weeks afterward. A total of roughly 53 samples underwent TCR beta sequencing, made up of roughly 26 tumors and about 27 peripheral blood samples. A total of roughly 3,900,000 unique CDR3 nucleotide sequences, encoding roughly 2.7 million unique CDR3 amino acid sequences, were found across all 50 or so samples.

General conclusions and limits of the study: An increase in top tumor clonotypes in blood was observed from baseline to 2 weeks post-radiation, followed by contraction by 4 weeks, which was taken to suggest transient expansion of tumor-resident clones. No pretreatment tumor biopsies were available, so the baseline intratumoral presence of clonotypes could not be determined. The single-armed trial design could not address effects of radiation dose or scheduling on the TCR repertoire. Tracking of blood repertoire dynamics stopped at three to four weeks after treatment, with no follow-up past that point.

The sample's time point, from its label and the paper: blood 2 weeks post-SBRT. The sample's treatment or condition label, decoded: 15 Gy SBRT to primary tumor, nephrectomy 4 weeks later. Serial peripheral blood from radiation-treated patients was sampled at baseline, 2 weeks and 4 weeks after SBRT to track tumor-enriched clonotypes. All patients had renal cell carcinoma with clear cell pathology. Genomic DNA for TCR sequencing was prepared using the QIAamp DNA Blood Mini Kit (Qiagen). The analyses included just those samples that passed every quality control check. TCR beta libraries were generated from genomic DNA with the immunoSEQ kit, following the manufacturer's recommendations. To prepare libraries, a first multiplex PCR with proprietary primers was run, followed by a second PCR that added unique barcodes, and a bead cleanup was done after each round. A positive control reaction and a negative control reaction, both provided in the kit, were run with every batch of samples. The final libraries were assessed on an Agilent 4200 TapeStation D1000 ScreenTape, pooled by volume, and quantified by qPCR. Sequencing was performed on an Illumina NextSeq500 using a MidOutput 150-cycle cartridge, with 156 Read1 cycles, 15 Index1 cycles, and the kit custom primers. The pooled library was loaded at around 1.1 pM with about 21% PhiX control spiked in. The original pipeline was this. Vendor-processed data were analyzed in R, with a clonotype defined as all T cells sharing the same CDR3 nucleotide sequence. In the clone abundance analyses, frequencies were normalized to the 10,000 most abundant clones in each sample. Public T cell clones, which averaged fewer than five per sample, were removed prior to analysis. Tumor-enriched clonotypes and baseline blood-enriched clonotypes were defined as those with an abundance difference of at least 32-fold between compartments. A beta-binomial differential abundance model was used to identify clonotypes that expanded or contracted between blood time points. Tumor-blood repertoire similarity was measured with the Baroni-Urbani and Buser coefficient, and group comparisons used two-tailed Wilcoxon tests in R. TCRdb took this table from immuneACCESS and kept in-frame rearrangements with V and J called. Such tables lack part of the clones; where checked against another copy, unresolved V genes explain under half of the gap, and the rest is unexplained. The V and J calls and the clone size are those of that table, but D and trimming were determined from the DNA. The sample table shows approximately 79,000 clones, and roughly 82% are seen once. In total, the top ten clones hold 5.8% of the sample.

Concerning this clone itself: The antigen this receptor binds is unknown. The sample holds no much larger clone one base away, and base qualities are not on file.

The germline V gene (reference sequence) sets CDR1 to GTSNPN and CDR2 to SVGIG. V lost 4 bases and J lost 0 bases; the stretch between them is 10 bases long. From the cysteine through the phenylalanine, the CDR3 covers 14 amino acids. The read is trimmed to its CDR3 DNA, 42 bases read in frame from base 1. The sequence joins TRBV30 to TRBJ1-3; the D segment cannot be called with confidence. The receptor was derived from a man between 60 and 70 years old with renal cell carcinoma. The sequences come from blood, collected from a patient whose treatment included radiotherapy and nephrectomy. The nucleotides read TGTGCCTGGACTAGACTTCACTCTGGAAACACCATATATTTT. Translated, this gives CAWTRLHSGNTIYF.